Sequencing of this T cell receptor beta chain was carried out in a study of graft-versus-host responses after intestinal transplantation. Germline loops: CDR1 SGHNT, CDR2 YYREEE (reference sequence). V was trimmed by 3 bases and J by 2 bases, leaving 14 bases between them. The CDR3 has 15 amino acids. Study-level points and caveats: Some GvH clones appeared in ileal mucosa or blood before recipient bone marrow.

Details on this clone: No antigen is known for it.

Some clones are missing from TCRdb's copy, which holds only in-frame ones; the method was immunoSEQ multiplex PCR. Among about 90,000 clones listed, roughly 92% were seen once. The source of this sequence is a human donor who received an intestinal transplant. The chain uses TRBV5-4 and TRBJ2-5, with D maybe TRBD2 (6 bases). The specimen was unstimulated CD4+ T cells sorted from spleen or lymph node cells, collected before intestinal transplant. CDR3 region: CASSSIAELQETQYF. CDR3 DNA: TGTGCCAGCAGCTCTATAGCGGAGCTTCAAGAGACCCAGTACTTC.